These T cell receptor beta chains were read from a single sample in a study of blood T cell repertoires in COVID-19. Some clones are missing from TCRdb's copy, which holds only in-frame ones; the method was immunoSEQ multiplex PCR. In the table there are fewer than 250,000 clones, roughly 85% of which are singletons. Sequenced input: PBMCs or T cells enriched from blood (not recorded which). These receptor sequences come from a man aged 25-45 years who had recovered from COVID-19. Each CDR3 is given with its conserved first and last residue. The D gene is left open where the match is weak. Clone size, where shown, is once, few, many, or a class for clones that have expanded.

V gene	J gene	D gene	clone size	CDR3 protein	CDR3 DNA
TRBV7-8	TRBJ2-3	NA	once	CASSLRQSTDTQYF	TGTGCCAGCAGCTTAAGACAGAGCACAGATACGCAGTATTTT
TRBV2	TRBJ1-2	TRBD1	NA	CETGTGDYGYTF	TGTGAGACAGGGACCGGGGACTATGGCTACACCTTC
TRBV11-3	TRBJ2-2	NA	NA	CASSQGGGELFF	TGTGCCAGCAGCCAGGGTGGCGGGGAGCTGTTTTTT
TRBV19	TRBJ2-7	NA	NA	CASSIDRGATYEQYF	TGTGCCAGTAGTATAGATCGTGGGGCTACCTACGAGCAGTACTTC
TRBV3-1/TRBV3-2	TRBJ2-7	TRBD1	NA	CASSQGGQGVYF	TGTGCCAGCAGCCAAGGCGGACAGGGAGTATACTTC
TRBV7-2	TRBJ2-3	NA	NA	CASSPRYDSTDTQYF	TGTGCCAGCAGCCCACGGTACGATAGCACAGATACGCAGTATTTT
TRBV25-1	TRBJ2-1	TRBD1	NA	CASSGQGDNEQFF	TGTGCCAGCAGTGGACAGGGAGACAATGAGCAGTTCTTC
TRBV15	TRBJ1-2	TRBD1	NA	CATSRDPRDRAPYGYTF	TGTGCCACCAGCAGAGACCCGAGGGACAGAGCTCCTTATGGCTACACCTTC
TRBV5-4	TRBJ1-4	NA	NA	CASSSGQRPLGTNEKLFF	TGTGCCAGCAGCTCAGGACAGAGGCCCCTGGGGACTAATGAAAAACTGTTTTTT
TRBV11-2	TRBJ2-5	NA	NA	CASSLLETQYF	TGTGCCAGCAGCCTACTAGAGACCCAGTACTTC
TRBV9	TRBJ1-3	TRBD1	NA	CASSGQGKTGNTIYF	TGTGCCAGCAGCGGACAGGGGAAGACTGGAAACACCATATATTTT
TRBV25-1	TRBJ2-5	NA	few	CASSDSIETQYF	TGTGCCAGCAGTGACAGTATAGAGACCCAGTACTTC
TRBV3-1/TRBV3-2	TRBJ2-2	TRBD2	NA	CASSQPRLARFTGELFF	TGTGCCAGCAGCCAACCACGACTAGCGAGGTTCACCGGGGAGCTGTTTTTT
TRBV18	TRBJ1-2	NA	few	CASSPPAGNGYTF	TGTGCCAGCTCACCACCTGCGGGGAACGGCTACACCTTC
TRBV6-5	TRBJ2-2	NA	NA	CASSYSGGTTGELFF	TGTGCCAGCAGTTACTCAGGCGGAACCACCGGGGAGCTGTTTTTT
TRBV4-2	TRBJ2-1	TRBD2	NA	CASSQVRPGGLDEQFF	TGTGCCAGCAGCCAAGTTCGCCCGGGAGGGTTAGACGAGCAGTTCTTC
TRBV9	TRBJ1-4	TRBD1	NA	CASSVAQGGNEKLFF	TGTGCCAGCAGCGTAGCCCAGGGGGGAAATGAAAAACTGTTTTTT
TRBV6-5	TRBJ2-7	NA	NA	CASRTDTSYEQYF	TGTGCCAGCAGGACAGACACCTCGTACGAGCAGTACTTC
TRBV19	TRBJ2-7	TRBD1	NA	CASSPGQGSEQYF	TGTGCCAGTAGCCCCGGACAGGGATCCGAGCAGTACTTC
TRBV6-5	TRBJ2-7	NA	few	CASRPTDSSSYEQYF	TGTGCCAGCAGACCCACCGACAGTAGCTCCTACGAGCAGTACTTC
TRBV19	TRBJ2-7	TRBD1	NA	CASSPALTGGSGSYEQYF	TGTGCCAGTAGCCCTGCGTTGACAGGGGGCTCGGGCTCCTACGAGCAGTACTTC
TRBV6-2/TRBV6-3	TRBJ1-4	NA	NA	CASSRPTGATEKLFF	TGTGCCAGCAGCCGACCGACAGGCGCGACTGAAAAACTGTTTTTT
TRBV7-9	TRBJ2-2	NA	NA	CASTPTNTGELFF	TGTGCCAGCACCCCTACGAACACCGGGGAGCTGTTTTTT
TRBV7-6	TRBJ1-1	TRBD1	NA	CASSLVMRGTGYTEAFF	TGTGCCAGCAGCTTAGTCATGAGAGGGACAGGTTATACTGAAGCTTTCTTT
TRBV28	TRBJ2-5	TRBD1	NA	CANKGQNQETQYF	TGTGCCAACAAGGGACAGAACCAAGAGACCCAGTACTTC
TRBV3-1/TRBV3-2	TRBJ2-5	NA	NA	CASSWGRALPNGQYF	TGTGCCAGCAGTTGGGGCAGGGCCCTTCCTAATGGCCAGTACTTC
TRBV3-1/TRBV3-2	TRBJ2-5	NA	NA	CASSRTEETQYF	TGTGCCAGCAGCAGAACGGAGGAGACCCAGTACTTC
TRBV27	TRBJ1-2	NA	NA	CASRGDSNYGYTF	TGTGCCAGCAGGGGCGATAGTAACTATGGCTACACCTTC
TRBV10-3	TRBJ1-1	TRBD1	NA	CAISESRQGGTEAFF	TGTGCCATCAGTGAGTCGAGACAGGGCGGCACTGAAGCTTTCTTT